A single sample gave rise to the 9 T cell receptor beta chains below, sequenced in a study of shared clonotypes between healthy human individuals. The table came from immunoSEQ multiplex PCR; TCRdb's copy has only in-frame clones and leaves some out. This sample has fewer than 700,000 clones, with roughly four fifths found just once. Source material: PBMCs. The receptors come from a woman aged 40 to 50 in good health. Some clones in this sample may be carry-over from other donors' samples.

The V call is TRBV19, the J call TRBJ2-3, with a tentative D call TRBD1 (6 bases). Trimming cost V 6 bases and J 0 bases, with 10 bases left between them. The CDR3 runs 14 residues. The germline V gene has CDR1 LNHDA and CDR2 SQIVND (reference sequence). The chain's CDR3 is CASRRTASTDTQYF. CDR3 DNA sequence: TGTGCCAGTAGGAGGACAGCCAGCACAGATACGCAGTATTTT.

The rearrangement links TRBV27 to TRBJ2-2; D is unresolved. There are 15 residues in the CDR3. Trimming left V 5 bases short and J 4 bases short, with 14 bases between. Germline CDR1 is MNHEY and CDR2 is SMNVEV (reference sequence). CDR3: CASSRPHTGTGELFF. Written as DNA, the CDR3 is TGTGCCAGCAGTCGACCACATACGGGCACCGGGGAGCTGTTTTTT.

V usage is TRBV15 and J usage is TRBJ2-7; the match to TRBD1 covers 10 bases. The junction had 5 bases not matched to a gene; V was cut back by 0 bases and J by 6 bases. The CDR3 totals 15 residues. From germline, CDR1 is LNHNV and CDR2 YYDKDF (reference sequence). CDR3 sequence reads: CATSRDRGTGVEQYF. The CDR3 nucleotides are TGTGCCACCAGCAGAGATCGGGGGACAGGGGTCGAGCAGTACTTC.

On this clone itself: Other DNA sequences of this sample code for an identical CDR3. This chain links TRBV2 with TRBJ1-5; the D gene is possibly TRBD1 (5 bases). Trimming removed 6 bases from V and 1 base from J, with 7 bases in between. Germline assignment: CDR1 SNHLY and CDR2 FYNNEI. The CDR3 runs 13 residues. CDR3 sequence reads: CASRGDSNQPQHF. CDR3 DNA: TGTGCCAGCAGGGGGGACAGCAATCAGCCCCAGCATTTT.

Comment on this clone: A read error may explain this, as a much larger clone is one base away. This rearrangement joins TRBV2 to TRBJ2-7; D is perhaps TRBD1 (5 bases). V shed 5 bases and J shed 9 bases, with 20 bases lying between them. The CDR3 sequence is 14 residues long. Germline V gives CDR1 SNHLY, CDR2 FYNNEI. CDR3 sequence: CASSYSWTPHGQYF. In DNA form, the CDR3 reads TGTGCCAGCAGTTATTCCTGGACACCCCACGGGCAGTACTTC.

The chain employs TRBV28 and TRBJ2-4; unclear D gene. V was cut by 6 bases and J by 4 bases, with 10 bases left in between. The CDR3 is made up of 13 amino acids. Looked up from germline, CDR1 is MDHEN and CDR2 is SYDVKM. Written as DNA, the CDR3 is TGTGCCAGCAGCGGTCCCAGTAAAAACATTCAGTACTTC. Protein product: CASSGPSKNIQYF.

V gene TRBV7-9 combines with J gene TRBJ1-1; D is possibly TRBD1 (6 bases). The germline V and J ends were trimmed by 1 base and 10 bases, with 10 bases remaining between them. Germline values: CDR1 SEHNR, CDR2 FQNEAQ (reference sequence). The CDR3 is made up of 12 amino acids. The CDR3 DNA reads TGTGCCAGCAGCTTAGAGGGGGGGCGAGCTTTCTTT. Protein product: CASSLEGGRAFF.

The chain recombines TRBV19 with TRBJ2-5, with 11 bases fitting TRBD2. This CDR3 is 15 amino acids long. The germline V gene has CDR1 LNHDA and CDR2 SQIVND (reference sequence). V was clipped by 5 bases and J by 2 bases; unmatched bases: 4. CDR3 in DNA: TGTGCCAGTAGTGTCGGGACTAGCGGACAAGAGACCCAGTACTTC. The encoded protein is CASSVGTSGQETQYF.

This clone was seen just once. The rearrangement uses TRBV7-8 and TRBJ2-1; 9 bases map to TRBD2. CDR3 size: 13 residues. Germline V CDR1 and CDR2: SGHVS, FQNEAQ. Germline trimming cut 6 bases from V and 9 bases from J; bases unmatched to any gene: 6. The CDR3 here is CASRLSGSVEQFF. The CDR3, as DNA: TGTGCCAGCAGACTTAGCGGGAGCGTTGAGCAGTTCTTC.